This entry lists 11 T cell receptor beta chains sequenced from one sample in a study of Graves' ophthalmopathy and Graves' hyperthyroidism. Amplification of the TCR beta CDR3 regions used RNA transcripts (as template). HTBI primers were used in a first-round RT-PCR, which preceded a second-round multiplex PCR. TCRdb analysed the multiplex PCR reads with MiXCR anew, one entry per CDR3 protein. The repertoire holds about 620,000 distinct CDR3 sequences, with 22% as singletons. What was sequenced was peripheral blood. Source of these receptors: a woman under 30 with stable Graves' hyperthyroidism. Some clones in this sample may be carry-over from other donors' samples.

This clonotype was counted ten times or more. This chain connects TRBV29-1 to TRBJ2-5; D call uncertain. With 7 bases removed from V and 2 bases from J, the gap between germline ends came to 14 bases. This CDR3 spans 13 amino acids. Germline CDR1 reads SQVTM; CDR2 reads ANQGSEA. CDR3 loop: CSADLSPQETQYF. CDR3 sequence (DNA): TGCAGCGCGGATCTCTCACCTCAAGAGACCCAGTACTTC.

This clonotype was counted at least ten times. This chain joins TRBV13 and TRBJ2-5, with a possible D match to TRBD2 (6 bases). Germline assignment: CDR1 PRHDT and CDR2 FYEKMQ (reference sequence). This CDR3 spans 15 amino acids. Trimming removed 6 bases from V and 2 bases from J, with 16 bases in between. In nucleotides, the CDR3 is TGTGCCAGCAGACCAGTTGGGACTGGGCAAGAGACCCAGTACTTC. This codes for CASRPVGTGQETQYF.

This chain uses TRBV6-1 with TRBJ2-1, with 11 bases identical to TRBD2. Trimming removed 7 bases from V and 4 bases from J; junction bases left unmatched: 3. CDR3 length: 14 residues. The germline V gene encodes CDR1 MNHNS and CDR2 SASEGT. The CDR3, as DNA: TGTGCCAGCAAATCTAGCGGGGGGTACAATGAGCAGTTCTTC. This encodes CASKSSGGYNEQFF.

This clonotype came up many times. J is TRBJ2-7 and V is TRBV6-2 or TRBV6-3; 11 bases map to TRBD2. V trimming: 0 bases; J trimming: 3 bases; junction bases outside the gene matches: 1. The CDR3 covers 15 residues. Germline CDR1 MNHEY, CDR2 SVGEGT. CDR3 residues: CASSYSGLAVYEQYF. In DNA, the CDR3 is TGTGCCAGCAGTTACTCGGGACTAGCGGTCTACGAGCAGTACTTC.

The sample holds a few counts of this clonotype. The chain couples TRBV24-1 to TRBJ1-1, with 9 bases lining up with TRBD1. Germline CDR1 is KGHDR and CDR2 is SFDVKD. V lost 7 bases and J lost 5; bases outside the gene matches: 7. The CDR3 contains 14 residues. CDR3 in DNA: TGTGCCACCAGAGAAACAGGGGGCATGACTGAAGCTTTCTTT. Amino acids: CATRETGGMTEAFF.

In its sample, this clonotype was seen many times. The rearrangement joins TRBV19 to TRBJ1-1; 9 bases are shared with TRBD1. Trimming took 3 bases from V and 4 from J; bases not matched to a gene: 18. The germline CDR1 and CDR2 sequences are LNHDA and SQIVND (reference sequence). The CDR3 has 19 residues. In DNA, the CDR3 is TGTGCCAGTAGTATCGCACACCGGGACAGGGTTTTTTGGTTCACTGAAGCTTTCTTT. It encodes CASSIAHRDRVFWFTEAFF.

This clonotype was observed a few times. The chain carries TRBV11-1 and TRBJ2-1, with 9 bases lining up with TRBD1. The CDR3 totals 18 residues. From germline, CDR1 is SGHAT and CDR2 FQDESV (reference sequence). Trimming removed 1 base from V and 6 bases from J; junction bases left unmatched: 13. CDR3 loop: CASSLEPMGTGRANEQFF. CDR3 in DNA: TGTGCCAGCAGCTTAGAGCCTATGGGGACAGGGAGAGCCAATGAGCAGTTCTTC.

The rearrangement uses TRBV28 and TRBJ1-1, with 8 bases identical to TRBD1. Germline CDR1 and CDR2: MDHEN and SYDVKM. This CDR3 region has 16 residues. V lost 5 bases and J lost 1; bases outside the gene matches: 9. The CDR3 loop reads CASSPRTGWGNTEAFF. DNA of the CDR3: TGTGCCAGCAGTCCACGGACAGGGTGGGGGAACACTGAAGCTTTCTTT.

This chain connects TRBV7-9 to TRBJ2-2; D may be TRBD1 (6 bases). The CDR3 is made up of 15 amino acids. With 3 bases removed from V and 3 bases from J, the gap between germline ends came to 11 bases. The germline gives CDR1 SEHNR, CDR2 FQNEAQ (reference sequence). CDR3 protein: CASSLQGLYTGELFF. The CDR3 DNA sequence: TGTGCCAGCAGCTTGCAGGGGTTGTACACCGGGGAGCTGTTTTTT.

This clonotype was recorded at least ten times. The J gene is TRBJ2-7, the V gene TRBV12-3 or TRBV12-4; D gene ambiguous. V lost 6 bases to trimming and J lost 2 bases, with 8 bases between them. This CDR3 comprises 12 residues. CDR3 region: CASRSRTYEQYF. CDR3 sequence (DNA): TGTGCCAGCAGATCCAGGACCTACGAGCAGTACTTC.

At least ten counts were recorded for this clonotype. This chain links TRBV24-1 with TRBJ2-5; 15 bases are a match to TRBD2. Per germline, CDR1 KGHDR and CDR2 SFDVKD. CDR3 length: 16 residues. With 2 bases clipped from V and 5 bases from J, the junction kept 2 bases outside the gene matches. The CDR3, as DNA: TGTGCCACCAGTGATTCCGGACTAGCGGGAGGGGAGACCCAGTACTTC. It yields the protein CATSDSGLAGGETQYF.